The 2 T cell receptor beta chains reported below all come from one sample, sequenced in a study of T cell responses to AZD1222 COVID-19 vaccine. Libraries were prepared by immunoSEQ multiplex PCR; TCRdb keeps only in-frame clonotypes and omits some of them. The sample includes 130,000 or so clones, 93% of them seen just once. Here the sequenced sample was peripheral blood, taken on day 0 of AZD1222 vaccination. These receptors all come from an adult in good health.

The rearrangement links TRBV6-5 to TRBJ2-7; TRBD2 might be the D (5 bases). The germline CDR1 and CDR2 sequences are MNHEY and SVGAGI. Trimming left V 4 bases short and J 2 bases short, with 15 bases between. The CDR3 is 15 residues long. CDR3 amino acids: CASSSLGRGTYEQYF. Written as DNA, the CDR3 is TGTGCCAGCAGTTCTCTGGGTCGGGGAACCTACGAGCAGTACTTC.

This sequence joins TRBV28 and TRBJ2-1, with TRBD2 matching 15 bases. Trimming at V came to 6 bases and at J to 7 bases, leaving 4 bases not matched to a gene. The CDR3 extends over 15 amino acids. CDR1 and CDR2 from the germline V gene are MDHEN and SYDVKM. The CDR3 spells CASRTGTSGRNEQFF. CDR3 nucleotide sequence: TGTGCCAGCAGAACAGGGACTAGCGGGAGGAATGAGCAGTTCTTC.